The clone carrying this T cell receptor (beta chain) was detected once. Each CDR3 protein is one row after TCRdb ran MiXCR on the PCR reads. The data show more than 85,000 distinct CDR3 sequences, roughly 51% seen once. This entry comes from a study of CDR3 diversity in severe acne. The sample consisted of blood. The TCR comes from a male donor with acne.

In nucleotides, the CDR3 is TGTGCCAGCAGTGAAGAGGAGGGGGAGCTGTTTTTT. Protein sequence: CASSEEEGELFF. The rearrangement links TRBV2 to TRBJ2-2; D remains ambiguous. The germline gives CDR1 SNHLY, CDR2 FYNNEI. There are 12 residues in the CDR3. The V and J ends lost 1 base and 8 bases respectively, with 5 bases between them.